The entry below describes one T cell receptor beta chain. Its antigen is as yet unknown. This entry belongs to a study of T cell responses to AZD1222 COVID-19 vaccine. The germline V gene encodes CDR1 SGHDN and CDR2 FVKESK. CDR3 length equals 15 residues. Trimming at V came to 2 bases and at J to 0 bases, leaving 3 bases not matched to a gene. Sequencing was performed with immunoSEQ multiplex PCR; in TCRdb, only in-frame clones are kept and a portion is missing. In the table there are about 99,000 clones, approximately 90% of which are singletons. Whole-study results and caveats: The reported proportion of spike-specific TCRs targeting unmutated variant regions was nearly half. After two AZD1222 doses, spike-specific TCR breadth and depth rose versus day 0.

Sequenced here: peripheral blood, sampled on day 0 of AZD1222 vaccination. The chain is built from TRBV14 and TRBJ2-7, with 8 bases identical to TRBD2. The receptor's source is an adult in good health. CDR3 coding DNA: TGTGCCAGCAGCCAATTAAGCGGGAGCTCCTACGAGCAGTACTTC. Translation: CASSQLSGSSYEQYF. The full variable domain, its missing parts supplied by reference TRBV14 and TRBJ2-7, is EAGVTQFPSHSVIEKGQTVTLRCDPISGHDNLYWYRRVMGKEIKFLLHFVKESKQDESGMPNNRFLAERTGGTYSTLKVQPAELEDSGVYFCASSQLSGSSYEQYFGPGTRLTVT.